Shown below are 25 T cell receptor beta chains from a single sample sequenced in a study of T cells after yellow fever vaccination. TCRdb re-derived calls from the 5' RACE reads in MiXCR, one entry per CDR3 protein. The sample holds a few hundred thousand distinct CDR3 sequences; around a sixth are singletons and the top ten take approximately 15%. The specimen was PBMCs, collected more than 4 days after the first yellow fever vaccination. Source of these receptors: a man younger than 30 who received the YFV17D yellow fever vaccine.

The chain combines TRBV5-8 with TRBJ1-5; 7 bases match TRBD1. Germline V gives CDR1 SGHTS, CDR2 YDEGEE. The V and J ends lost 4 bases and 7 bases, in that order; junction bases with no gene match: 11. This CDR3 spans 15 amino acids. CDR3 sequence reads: CASSDATGQGQPQHF. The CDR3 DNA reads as TGTGCCAGCAGCGACGCGACAGGGCAGGGACAGCCCCAGCATTTT.

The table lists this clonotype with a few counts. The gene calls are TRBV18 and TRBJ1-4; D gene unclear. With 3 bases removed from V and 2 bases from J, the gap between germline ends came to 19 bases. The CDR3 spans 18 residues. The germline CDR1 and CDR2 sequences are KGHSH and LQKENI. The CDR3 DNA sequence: TGTGCCAGCTCACCGCGGTTGGGGAGCAGTTCCACTAATGAAAAACTGTTTTTT. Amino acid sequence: CASSPRLGSSSTNEKLFF.

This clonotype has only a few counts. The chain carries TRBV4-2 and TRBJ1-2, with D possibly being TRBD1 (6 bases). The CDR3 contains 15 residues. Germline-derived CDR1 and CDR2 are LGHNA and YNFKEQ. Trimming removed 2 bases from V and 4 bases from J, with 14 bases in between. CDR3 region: CASSQLNSGVYGYTF. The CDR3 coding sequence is TGTGCCAGCAGCCAACTCAACTCAGGGGTCTATGGCTACACCTTC.

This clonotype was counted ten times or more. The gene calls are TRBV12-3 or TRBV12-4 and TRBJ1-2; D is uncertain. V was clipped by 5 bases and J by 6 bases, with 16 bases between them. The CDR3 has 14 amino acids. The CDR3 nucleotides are TGTGCCAGCAGTCCCGGACCTCCCGGGGATGGCTACACCTTC. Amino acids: CASSPGPPGDGYTF.

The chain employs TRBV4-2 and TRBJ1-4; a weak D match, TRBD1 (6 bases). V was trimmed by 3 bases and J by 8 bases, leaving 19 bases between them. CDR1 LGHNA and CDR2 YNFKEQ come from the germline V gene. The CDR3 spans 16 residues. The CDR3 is CASSHGRQVAEEKLFF. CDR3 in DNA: TGTGCCAGCAGCCACGGAAGACAGGTGGCTGAGGAAAAACTGTTTTTT.

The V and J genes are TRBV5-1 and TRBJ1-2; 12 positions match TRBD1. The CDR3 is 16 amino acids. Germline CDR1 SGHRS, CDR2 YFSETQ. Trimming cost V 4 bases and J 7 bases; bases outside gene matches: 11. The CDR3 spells CASSRVGQGARGGYTF. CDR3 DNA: TGCGCCAGCAGCCGTGTGGGACAGGGGGCGCGTGGTGGCTACACCTTC.

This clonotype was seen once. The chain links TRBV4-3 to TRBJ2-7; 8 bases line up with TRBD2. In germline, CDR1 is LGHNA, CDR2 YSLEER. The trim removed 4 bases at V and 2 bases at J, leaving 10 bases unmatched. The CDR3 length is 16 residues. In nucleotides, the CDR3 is TGCGCCAGCAGCCCTGCATGGGCGGGGGGAACCTACGAGCAGTACTTC. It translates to CASSPAWAGGTYEQYF.

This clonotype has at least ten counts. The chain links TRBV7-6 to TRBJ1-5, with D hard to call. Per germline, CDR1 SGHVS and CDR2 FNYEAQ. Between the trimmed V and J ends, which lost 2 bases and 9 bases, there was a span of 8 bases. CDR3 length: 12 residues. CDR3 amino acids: CASSLSSGPQHF. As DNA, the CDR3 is TGTGCCAGCAGCTTATCTTCTGGGCCCCAGCATTTT.

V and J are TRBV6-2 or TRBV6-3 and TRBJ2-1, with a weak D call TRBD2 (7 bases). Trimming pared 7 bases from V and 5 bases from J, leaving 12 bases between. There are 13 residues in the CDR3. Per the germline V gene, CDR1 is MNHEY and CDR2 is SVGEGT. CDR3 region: CASKGGAHNEQFF. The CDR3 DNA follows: TGTGCCAGCAAAGGGGGGGCCCACAATGAGCAGTTCTTC.

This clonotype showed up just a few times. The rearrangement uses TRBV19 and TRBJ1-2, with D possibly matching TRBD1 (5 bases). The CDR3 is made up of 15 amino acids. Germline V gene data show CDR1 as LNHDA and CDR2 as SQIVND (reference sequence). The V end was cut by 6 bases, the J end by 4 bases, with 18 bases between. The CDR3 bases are TGTGCCAGTAGCCCGTCAAAGGGACGGTCCTATGGCTACACCTTC. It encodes CASSPSKGRSYGYTF.

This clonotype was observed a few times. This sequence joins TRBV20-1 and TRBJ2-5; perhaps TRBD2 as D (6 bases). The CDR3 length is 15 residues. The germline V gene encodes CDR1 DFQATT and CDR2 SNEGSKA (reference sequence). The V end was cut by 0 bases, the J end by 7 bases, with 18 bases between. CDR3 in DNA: TGCAGTGCTAGAGAGCCGGGAGCCCCGGTGGGGACCCAGTACTTC. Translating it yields CSAREPGAPVGTQYF.

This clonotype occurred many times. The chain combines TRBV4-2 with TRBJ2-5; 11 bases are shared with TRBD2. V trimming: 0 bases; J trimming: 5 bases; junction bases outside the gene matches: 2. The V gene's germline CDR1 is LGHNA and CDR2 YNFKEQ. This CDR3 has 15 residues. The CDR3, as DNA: TGTGCCAGCAGCCAAGATAGCGGGGGGGCCGAGACCCAGTACTTC. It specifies CASSQDSGGAETQYF.

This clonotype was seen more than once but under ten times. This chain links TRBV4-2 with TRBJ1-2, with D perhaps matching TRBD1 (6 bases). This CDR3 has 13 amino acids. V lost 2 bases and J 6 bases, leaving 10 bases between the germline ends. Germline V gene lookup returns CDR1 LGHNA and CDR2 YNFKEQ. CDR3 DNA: TGTGCCAGCAGCCAACCAGGGGTTAATGGCTACACCTTC. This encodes CASSQPGVNGYTF.

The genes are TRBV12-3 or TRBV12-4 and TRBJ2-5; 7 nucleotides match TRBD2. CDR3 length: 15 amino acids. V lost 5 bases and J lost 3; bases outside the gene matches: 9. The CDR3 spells CASSRGGRLEETQYF. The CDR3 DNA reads TGTGCCAGCAGTCGCGGGGGAAGACTCGAAGAGACCCAGTACTTC.

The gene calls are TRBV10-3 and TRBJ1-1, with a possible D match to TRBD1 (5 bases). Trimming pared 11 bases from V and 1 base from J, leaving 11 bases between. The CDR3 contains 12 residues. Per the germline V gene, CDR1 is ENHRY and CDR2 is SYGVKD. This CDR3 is CAGRDGNTEAFF. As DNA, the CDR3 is TGTGCCGGCCGGGACGGGAACACTGAAGCTTTCTTT.

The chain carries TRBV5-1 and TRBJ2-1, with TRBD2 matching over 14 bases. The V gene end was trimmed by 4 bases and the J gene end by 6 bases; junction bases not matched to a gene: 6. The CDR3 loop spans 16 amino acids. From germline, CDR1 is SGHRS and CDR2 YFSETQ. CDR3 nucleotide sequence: TGCGCCAGCAGCGCGGGGACTAGCGGGGGCGGCAATGAGCAGTTCTTC. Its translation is CASSAGTSGGGNEQFF.

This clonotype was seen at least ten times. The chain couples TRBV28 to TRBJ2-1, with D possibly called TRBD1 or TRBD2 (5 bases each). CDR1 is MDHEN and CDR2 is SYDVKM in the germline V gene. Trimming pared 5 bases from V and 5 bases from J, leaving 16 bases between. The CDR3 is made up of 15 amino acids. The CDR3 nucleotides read TGTGCCAGCAGTCTGTCCGGGACGGAAAACAATGAGCAGTTCTTC. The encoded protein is CASSLSGTENNEQFF.

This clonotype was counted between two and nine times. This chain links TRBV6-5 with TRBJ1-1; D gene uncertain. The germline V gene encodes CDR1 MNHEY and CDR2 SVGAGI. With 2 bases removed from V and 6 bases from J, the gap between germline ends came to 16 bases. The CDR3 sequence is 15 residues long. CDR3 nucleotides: TGTGCCAGCAGTTACGGAGTCTCCAGGACGGCTGAAGCTTTCTTT. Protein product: CASSYGVSRTAEAFF.

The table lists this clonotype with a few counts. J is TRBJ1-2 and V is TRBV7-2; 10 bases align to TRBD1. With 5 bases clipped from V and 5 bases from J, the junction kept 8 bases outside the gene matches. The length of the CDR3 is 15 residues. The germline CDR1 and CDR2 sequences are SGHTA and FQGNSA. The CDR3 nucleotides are TGTGCCAGCAGCACCCGGGACAGGGGACTGTATGGCTACACCTTC. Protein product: CASSTRDRGLYGYTF.

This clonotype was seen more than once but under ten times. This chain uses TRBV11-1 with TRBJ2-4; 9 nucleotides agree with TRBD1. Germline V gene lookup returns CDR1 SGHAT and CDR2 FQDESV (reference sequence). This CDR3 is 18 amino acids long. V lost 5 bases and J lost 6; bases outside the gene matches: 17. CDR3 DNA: TGTGCCAGCAGCCCCCCAACAGGGGGCCGTCCCTCGGGAAACATTCAGTACTTC. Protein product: CASSPPTGGRPSGNIQYF. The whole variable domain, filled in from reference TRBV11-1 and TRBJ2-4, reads EAEVAQSPRYKITEKSQAVAFWCDPISGHATLYWYRQILGQGPELLVQFQDESVVDDSQLPKDRFSAERLKGVDSTLKIQPAELGDSAMYLCASSPPTGGRPSGNIQYFGAGTRLSVL.

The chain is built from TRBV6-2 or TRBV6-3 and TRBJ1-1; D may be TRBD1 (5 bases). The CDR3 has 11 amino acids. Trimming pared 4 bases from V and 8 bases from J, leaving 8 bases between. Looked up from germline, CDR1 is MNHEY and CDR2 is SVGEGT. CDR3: CASSSGREAFF. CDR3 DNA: TGTGCCAGCAGTTCAGGGAGGGAAGCTTTCTTT.

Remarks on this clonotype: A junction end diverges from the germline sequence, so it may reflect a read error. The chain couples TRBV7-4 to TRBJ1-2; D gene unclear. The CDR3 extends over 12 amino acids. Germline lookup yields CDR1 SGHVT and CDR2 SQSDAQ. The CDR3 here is CASSSRLTTSSF. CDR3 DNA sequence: TGTGCCAGCAGCTCCAGACTAACAACTTCAAGCTTC.

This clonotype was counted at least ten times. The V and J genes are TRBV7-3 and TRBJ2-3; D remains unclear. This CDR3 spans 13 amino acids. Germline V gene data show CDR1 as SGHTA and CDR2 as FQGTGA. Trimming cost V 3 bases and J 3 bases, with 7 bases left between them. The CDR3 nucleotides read TGTGCCAGCAGCTTGTCCCGGACAGATACGCAGTATTTT. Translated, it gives CASSLSRTDTQYF. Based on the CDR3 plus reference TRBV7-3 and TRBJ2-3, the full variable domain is GAGVSQTPSNKVTEKGKYVELRCDPISGHTALYWYRQSLGQGPEFLIYFQGTGAADDSGLPNDRFFAVRPEGSVSTLKIQRTERGDSAVYLCASSLSRTDTQYFGPGTRLTVL.

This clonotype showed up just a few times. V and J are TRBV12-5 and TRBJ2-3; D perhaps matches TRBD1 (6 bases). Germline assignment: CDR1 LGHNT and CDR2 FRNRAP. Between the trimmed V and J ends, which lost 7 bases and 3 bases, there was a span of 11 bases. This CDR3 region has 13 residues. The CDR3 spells CASALQGTDTQYF. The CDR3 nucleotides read TGTGCTAGTGCCCTACAGGGTACAGATACGCAGTATTTT.

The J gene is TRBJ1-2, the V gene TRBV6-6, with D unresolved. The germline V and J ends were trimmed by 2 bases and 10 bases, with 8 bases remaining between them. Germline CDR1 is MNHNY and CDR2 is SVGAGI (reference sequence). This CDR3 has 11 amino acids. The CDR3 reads CASSYGGPYTF. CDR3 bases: TGTGCCAGCAGTTACGGAGGACCCTACACCTTC.